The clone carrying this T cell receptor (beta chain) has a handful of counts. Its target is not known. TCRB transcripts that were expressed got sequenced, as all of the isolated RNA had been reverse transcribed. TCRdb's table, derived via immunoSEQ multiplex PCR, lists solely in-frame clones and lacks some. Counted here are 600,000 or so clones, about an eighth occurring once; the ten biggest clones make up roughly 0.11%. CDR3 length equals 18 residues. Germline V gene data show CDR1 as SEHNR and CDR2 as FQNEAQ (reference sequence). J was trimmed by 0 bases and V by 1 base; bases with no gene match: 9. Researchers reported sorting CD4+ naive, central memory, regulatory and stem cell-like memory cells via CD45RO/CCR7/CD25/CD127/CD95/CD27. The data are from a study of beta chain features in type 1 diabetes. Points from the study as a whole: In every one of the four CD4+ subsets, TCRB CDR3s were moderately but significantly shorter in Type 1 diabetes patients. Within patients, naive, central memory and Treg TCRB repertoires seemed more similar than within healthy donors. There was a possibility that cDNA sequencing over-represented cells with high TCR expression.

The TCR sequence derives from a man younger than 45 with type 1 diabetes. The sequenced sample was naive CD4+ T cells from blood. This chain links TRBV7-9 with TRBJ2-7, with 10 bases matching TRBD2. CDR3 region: CASSLVNSGGPSSYEQYF. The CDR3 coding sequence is TGTGCCAGCAGCTTAGTCAATAGCGGGGGGCCGAGCTCCTACGAGCAGTACTTC. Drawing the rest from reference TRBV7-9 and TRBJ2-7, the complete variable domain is DTGVSQNPRHKITKRGQNVTFRCDPISEHNRLYWYRQTLGQGPEFLTYFQNEAQLEKSRLLSDRFSAERPKGSFSTLEIQRTEQGDSAMYLCASSLVNSGGPSSYEQYFGPGTRLTVT.